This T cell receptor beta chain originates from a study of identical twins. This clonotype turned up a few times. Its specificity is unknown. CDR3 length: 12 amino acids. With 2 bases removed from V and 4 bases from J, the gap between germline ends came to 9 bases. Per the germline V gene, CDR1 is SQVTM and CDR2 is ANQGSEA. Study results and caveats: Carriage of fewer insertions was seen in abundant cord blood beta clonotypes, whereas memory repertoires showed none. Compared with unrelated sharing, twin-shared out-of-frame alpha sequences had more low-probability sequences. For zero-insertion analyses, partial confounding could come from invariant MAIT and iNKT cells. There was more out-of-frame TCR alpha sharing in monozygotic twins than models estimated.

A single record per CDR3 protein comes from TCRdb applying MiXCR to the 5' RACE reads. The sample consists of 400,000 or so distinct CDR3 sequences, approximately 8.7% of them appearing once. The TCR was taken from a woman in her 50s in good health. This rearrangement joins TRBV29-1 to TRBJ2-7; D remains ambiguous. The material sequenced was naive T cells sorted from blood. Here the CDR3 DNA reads TGCAGCGTTGAATATGACGATTACGAGCAGTACTTC. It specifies CSVEYDDYEQYF.